This T cell receptor (beta chain) was identified during a study of human T cells and chemical hapten exposure. Overall study: The study sensitized with 2% DPC on a roughly 2 cm by roughly 2 cm patch of upper inner arm skin. Whole-study results and caveats: Each of the donors had alopecia, so their immune responses may not resemble those of healthy people. Expanded TCR sets contained significantly more large CDR3 similarity clusters than controls.

The time point is: patch test 3, about 24 weeks after DPC sensitization. The treatment is: therapeutic diphenylcyclopropenone sensitization with weekly scalp DPC. As the library was built, unique molecular identifiers were attached to individual cDNA molecules. In TCRdb, the RACE reads were re-called with MiXCR into one record per CDR3 protein. The sample records 50,000 or so distinct CDR3 sequences, 9.9% being singletons. Concerning this clonotype: Its target is unknown.

This sample comprised whole blood, obtained in connection with sensitization to the hapten diphenylcyclopropenone (DPC). This TCR was recovered from a woman between 35 and 50 years old with alopecia areata. Some clones in this sample may be carry-over from other donors' samples.

The DNA of the CDR3 is TGTGCCAGCAGCGTAGCTAGCCGTCCGACAGATACGCAGTATTTT. Translating it yields CASSVASRPTDTQYF. V usage is TRBV9 and J usage is TRBJ2-3; TRBD2 is a possible D gene (5 bases). V lost 0 bases and J lost 3, with 11 bases in between. Germline CDR1 is SGDLS and CDR2 is YYNGEE. The CDR3 runs 15 residues.